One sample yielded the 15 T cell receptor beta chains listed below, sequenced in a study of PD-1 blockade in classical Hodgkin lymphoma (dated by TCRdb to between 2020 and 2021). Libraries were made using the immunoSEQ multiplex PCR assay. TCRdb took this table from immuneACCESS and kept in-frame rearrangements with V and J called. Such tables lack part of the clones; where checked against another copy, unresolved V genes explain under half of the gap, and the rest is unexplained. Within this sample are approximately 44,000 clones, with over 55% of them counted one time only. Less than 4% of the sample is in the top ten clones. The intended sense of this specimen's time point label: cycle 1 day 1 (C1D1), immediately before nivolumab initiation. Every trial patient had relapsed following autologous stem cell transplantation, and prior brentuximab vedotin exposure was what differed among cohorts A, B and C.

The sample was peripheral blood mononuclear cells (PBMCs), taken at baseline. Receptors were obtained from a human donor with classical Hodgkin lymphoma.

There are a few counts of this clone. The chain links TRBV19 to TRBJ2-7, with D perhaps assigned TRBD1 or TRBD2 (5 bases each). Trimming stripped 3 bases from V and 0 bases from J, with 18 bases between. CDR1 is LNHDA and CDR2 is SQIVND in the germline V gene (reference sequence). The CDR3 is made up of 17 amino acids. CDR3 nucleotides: TGTGCCAGTAGTATGACAGCTTTAAGCGGAACCTCCTACGAGCAGTACTTC. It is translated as CASSMTALSGTSYEQYF.

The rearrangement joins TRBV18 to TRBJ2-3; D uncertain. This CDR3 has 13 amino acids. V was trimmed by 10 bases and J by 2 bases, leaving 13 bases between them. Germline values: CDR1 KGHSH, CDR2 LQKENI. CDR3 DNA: TGTGCCATCGCTAAAGAATTCACAGATACGCAGTATTTT. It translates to CAIAKEFTDTQYF.

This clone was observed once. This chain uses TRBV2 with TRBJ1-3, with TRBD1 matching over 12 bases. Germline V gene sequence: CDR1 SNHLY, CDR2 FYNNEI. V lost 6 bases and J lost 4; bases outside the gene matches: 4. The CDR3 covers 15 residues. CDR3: CASRGQGARGNTIYF. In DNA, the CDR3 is TGTGCCAGCAGGGGACAGGGGGCGCGAGGAAACACCATATATTTT. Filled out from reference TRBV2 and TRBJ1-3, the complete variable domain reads EPEVTQTPSHQVTQMGQEVILRCVPISNHLYFYWYRQILGQKVEFLVSFYNNEISEKSEIFDDQFSVERPDGSNFTLKIRSTKLEDSAMYFCASRGQGARGNTIYFGEGSWLTVV.

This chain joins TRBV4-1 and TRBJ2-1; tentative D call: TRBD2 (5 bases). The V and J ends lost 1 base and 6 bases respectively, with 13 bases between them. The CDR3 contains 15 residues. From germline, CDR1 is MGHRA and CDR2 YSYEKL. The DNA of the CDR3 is TGCGCCAGCAGCCAAGCACTAGGAGGTGGCAATGAGCAGTTCTTC. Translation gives CASSQALGGGNEQFF.

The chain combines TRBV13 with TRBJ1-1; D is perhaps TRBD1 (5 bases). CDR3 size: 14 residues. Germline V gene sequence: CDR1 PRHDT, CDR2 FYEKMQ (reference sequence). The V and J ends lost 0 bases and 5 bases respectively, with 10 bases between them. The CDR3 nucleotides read TGTGCCAGCAGCTTAGGGCCCCCAGGGACTGAAGCTTTCTTT. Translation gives CASSLGPPGTEAFF.

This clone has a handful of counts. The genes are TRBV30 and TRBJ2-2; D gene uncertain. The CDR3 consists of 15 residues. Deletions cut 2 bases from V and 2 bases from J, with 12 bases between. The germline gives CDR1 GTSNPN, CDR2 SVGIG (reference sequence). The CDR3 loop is CAWSPDPGNTGELFF. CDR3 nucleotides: TGTGCCTGGAGTCCAGATCCCGGTAACACCGGGGAGCTGTTTTTT.

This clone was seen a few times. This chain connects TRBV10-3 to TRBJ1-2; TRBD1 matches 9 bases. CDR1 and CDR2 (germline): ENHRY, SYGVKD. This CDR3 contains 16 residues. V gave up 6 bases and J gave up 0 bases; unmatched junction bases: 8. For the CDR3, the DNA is TGTGCCATCAGCGGGGACAGGGCCGTAGCTAACTATGGCTACACCTTC. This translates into CAISGDRAVANYGYTF.

The CDR3 region is CASSPAGGWDSYEQYF. The CDR3 bases are TGCGCCAGCAGCCCCGCAGGGGGTTGGGACTCCTACGAGCAGTACTTC. V gene TRBV4-1 combines with J gene TRBJ2-7, with TRBD1 identical over 7 bases. CDR1 MGHRA and CDR2 YSYEKL come from the germline V gene. CDR3 length: 16 residues. With V trimmed by 4 bases and J by 0 bases, 9 bases remained unmatched.

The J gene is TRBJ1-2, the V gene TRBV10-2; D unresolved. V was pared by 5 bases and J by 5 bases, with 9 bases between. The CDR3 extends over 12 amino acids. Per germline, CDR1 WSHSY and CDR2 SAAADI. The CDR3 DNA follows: TGCGCCAGCAGTCCGGACTCTTATGGCTACACCTTC. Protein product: CASSPDSYGYTF.

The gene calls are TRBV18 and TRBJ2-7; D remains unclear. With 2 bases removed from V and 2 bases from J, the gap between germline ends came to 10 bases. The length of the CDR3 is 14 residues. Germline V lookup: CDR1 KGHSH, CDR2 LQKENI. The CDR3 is CASSPNSGAYEQYF. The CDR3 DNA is TGTGCCAGCTCACCAAACTCCGGCGCCTACGAGCAGTACTTC. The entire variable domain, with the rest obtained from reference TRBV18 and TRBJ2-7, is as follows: NAGVMQNPRHLVRRRGQEARLRCSPMKGHSHVYWYRQLPEEGLKFMVYLQKENIIDESGMPKERFSAEFPKEGPSILRIQQVVRGDSAAYFCASSPNSGAYEQYFGPGTRLTVT.

CDR3 in DNA: TGTGCCAGCTCTAGGGGGTTCTACCAAGAGACCCAGTACTTC. This sequence encodes CASSRGFYQETQYF. The rearrangement joins TRBV6-5 to TRBJ2-5, with D maybe TRBD1 (6 bases). CDR3 size: 14 residues. V was trimmed by 8 bases and J by 0 bases, leaving 13 bases between them. Per the germline V gene, CDR1 is MNHEY and CDR2 is SVGAGI.

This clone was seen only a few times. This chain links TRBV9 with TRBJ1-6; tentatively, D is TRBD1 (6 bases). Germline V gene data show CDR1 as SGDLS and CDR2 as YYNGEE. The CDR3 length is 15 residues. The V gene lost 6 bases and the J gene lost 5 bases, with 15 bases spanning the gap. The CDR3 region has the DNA TGTGCCAGCACCCCCGGGGGGGCGGATAATTCACCCCTCCACTTT. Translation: CASTPGGADNSPLHF.

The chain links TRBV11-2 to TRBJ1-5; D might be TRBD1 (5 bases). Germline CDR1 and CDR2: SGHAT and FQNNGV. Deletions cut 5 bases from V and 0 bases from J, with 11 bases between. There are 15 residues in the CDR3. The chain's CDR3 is CASSLGTASNQPQHF. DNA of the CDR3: TGTGCCAGCAGCCTAGGGACCGCTAGCAATCAGCCCCAGCATTTT.

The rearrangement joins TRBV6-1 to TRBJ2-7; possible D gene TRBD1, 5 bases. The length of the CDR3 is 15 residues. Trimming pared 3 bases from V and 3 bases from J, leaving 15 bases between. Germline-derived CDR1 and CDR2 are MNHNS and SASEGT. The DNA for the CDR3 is TGTGCCAGCAGTGAGGACCGAACAGGCCTCTACGAGCAGTACTTC. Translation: CASSEDRTGLYEQYF.

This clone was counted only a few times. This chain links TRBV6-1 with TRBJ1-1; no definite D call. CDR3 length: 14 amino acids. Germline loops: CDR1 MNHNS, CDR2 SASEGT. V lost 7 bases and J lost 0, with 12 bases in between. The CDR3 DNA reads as TGTGCCAGCATGCGGACCCCCTTGAACACTGAAGCTTTCTTT. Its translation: CASMRTPLNTEAFF.